This T cell receptor beta chain derives from a study of metastatic and nonmetastatic thyroid tumors. This clone was picked up many times. TCRdb re-called the PCR reads via MiXCR. The sample contains 15,000 to 20,000 clones, roughly a third of which appear only once. Germline CDR1 and CDR2: MGHRA and YSYEKL. The V end was cut by 0 bases, the J end by 8 bases, with 16 bases between. The CDR3 runs 15 residues. Patients were all untreated before their thyroid surgery. The source material was tumor tissue. This TCR came from a male donor with papillary thyroid cancer or a benign thyroid nodule (not recorded which). Some clones in this sample may be carry-over from other donors' samples. The genes are TRBV4-1 and TRBJ1-2, with D perhaps TRBD1 (6 bases). CDR3: CASSQDMGGVRGYTF. CDR3 nucleotide sequence: TGCGCCAGCAGCCAAGATATGGGGGGCGTGAGGGGCTACACCTTC.